The clone carrying this TCR beta chain has at least ten counts. No antigen is known for it. This sample was taken from a study of T-cell reconstitution after alpha-beta-depleted transplantation in children. Unique molecular identifiers featured in how the TCRbeta library was prepared. TCRdb redid the calling of the PCR reads with MiXCR, one entry per CDR3 protein. This sample has 65,000 to 70,000 distinct CDR3 sequences, with roughly 4.4% found just once. Trimming removed 0 bases from V and 8 bases from J, with 10 bases in between. CDR3 length: 13 residues. Germline V CDR1 and CDR2: MNHEY, SVGAGI. Study-level points and caveats: The origin of alpha-beta T cells about two months after transplant was reportedly several hundred expanded graft clones. Several patients had high TCRbeta diversity at day 60; it came from surviving recipient T cells and thymic progenitors.

This sequence was found in a boy under two years old who had a stem cell transplant for acute myeloid leukemia, so the T cells may come from the graft donor. The genes are TRBV6-5 and TRBJ1-2; D remains ambiguous. Sequenced material: PBMCs, mostly from graft donor cells, taken 180 days after TCRalphabeta/CD19-depleted stem cell transplant. CDR3 in amino acids: CASSYSSFGGYTF. In DNA, the CDR3 is TGTGCCAGCAGTTACTCGTCCTTCGGGGGCTACACCTTC.